This entry lists 5 T cell receptor beta chains sequenced from one sample in a study of T cells after yellow fever vaccination. TCRdb called the 5' RACE reads again in MiXCR, with one record for every CDR3 protein. In the table there are 620,000 or so distinct CDR3 sequences, approximately 13% of which are singletons. The specimen comprised PBMCs, sampled on the day of the yellow fever booster vaccination. These TCRs come from a man aged 25-40 years who received the YFV17D yellow fever vaccine.

This clonotype has more than one count but fewer than ten. The chain uses TRBV12-3 or TRBV12-4 and TRBJ2-3; a weak D match, TRBD1 (6 bases). Between the trimmed V and J ends, which lost 4 bases and 3 bases, there was a span of 11 bases. This CDR3 contains 14 residues. In DNA, the CDR3 is TGTGCCAGCAGTTCCAGGGGATCAACAGATACGCAGTATTTT. Amino acid sequence: CASSSRGSTDTQYF.

The chain recombines TRBV20-1 with TRBJ2-3; no clear D gene. CDR3 length: 12 amino acids. The germline gives CDR1 DFQATT, CDR2 SNEGSKA (reference sequence). Trimming took off 6 bases at V and 5 bases at J, with 12 bases between the two ends. The DNA of the CDR3 is TGCAGTGCATCCACAGACGGAGATACGCAGTATTTT. Translation: CSASTDGDTQYF.

This clonotype was seen more than once but under ten times. The gene calls are TRBV6-6 and TRBJ2-1; D gene ambiguous. There are 13 residues in the CDR3. Germline V gene data show CDR1 as MNHNY and CDR2 as SVGAGI (reference sequence). The V end lost 6 bases, the J end lost 7 bases, and 13 bases lay between the germline ends. The CDR3: CASRSRIENEQFF. The CDR3 nucleotides are TGTGCCAGCAGGTCTCGGATCGAGAATGAGCAGTTCTTC.

At least ten counts were recorded for this clonotype. The chain carries TRBV5-1 and TRBJ2-4; TRBD2 matches at 9 bases. Germline CDR1 SGHRS, CDR2 YFSETQ. The CDR3 is 15 amino acids. J gave up 10 bases and V 3 bases, and 11 bases lay outside the gene matches. CDR3 nucleotides: TGCGCCAGCAGCTCCGAACTAGCGGGCCCAGGAATTCAGTACTTC. Its translation: CASSSELAGPGIQYF.

V gene TRBV30 combines with J gene TRBJ2-1, with 11 bases matching TRBD2. The germline gives CDR1 GTSNPN, CDR2 SVGIG (reference sequence). The CDR3 consists of 14 residues. After removal of 6 bases from V and 4 bases from J, the junction contained 5 bases not matched to a gene. The CDR3: CACPTSGAYNEQFF. As DNA, the CDR3 is TGTGCCTGTCCGACTAGCGGGGCATACAATGAGCAGTTCTTC.